The present T cell receptor (beta chain) was sequenced within a study of blood T cell repertoires in COVID-19 (dated by TCRdb to 2020 to 2022). A note on the overall study: Collaborator samples came from the United States, Italy and Spain and covered acute and convalescent phases of COVID-19. The material from the prospective study consisted of cDNA or gDNA derived from T cells, B-cell-depleted T cells, or PBMCs. Subjects who had been exposed to COVID-19, were actively infected with it, or had recovered from it provided the deeply sampled blood TCRbeta repertoires that made up the dataset. A freely available public database, intended as a resource for researchers studying the immune response to SARS-CoV-2, is where the repertoires were released. Samples were obtained from the ongoing ImmuneRACE study (first 160 participants) and from about 1,300 subjects provided by 6 global collaborators. Sample metadata almost always included a de-identified subject ID, COVID-19 status, age in years and sex. Where available, HLA class I and class II types were obtained from metadata supplied by the sample provider rather than from assay-based typing.

Note on this clone: Its antigen remains unidentified. Per-base qualities were not stored, and no clone one base away is much larger.

Collaborating institutions collected whole blood in K2EDTA tubes following their own protocols. For TCRbeta analysis, collaborators shipped samples as frozen whole blood, isolated PBMCs, or DNA extracted from either of those sample types. The immunoSEQ Assay, a bias-controlled multiplex PCR, was used to amplify TCRbeta CDR3 regions from genomic DNA. On the study's bioinformatics: The number of nucleated cells in each sample was estimated by amplification of reference gene primers within the assay. To quantify the absolute abundance of each unique TCRbeta CDR3 rearrangement, sequence reads were collapsed and filtered. For each sample, productive Simpson clonality was calculated as the square root of Simpson's diversity index across productive rearrangements. TCRdb retrieved this table from immuneACCESS and kept in-frame rearrangements only. Not all clones are present; in checked studies, unresolved V genes account for under half, and no reason is known for the remainder. V, J and clone size are taken as reported in that table, and D and trimming were inferred from the DNA itself. This sample gives 25,000 to 30,000 clones in total; around 89% of them show up just once. Clones ranked in the top ten supply about 6% of the sample.

Study-level results and caveats: How much clinical and demographic metadata was included differed by source and by participant, and the metadata was provided uncurated.

For CDR1 and CDR2, the germline V gene lists MGHRA and YSYEKL. There are 16 amino acids in the CDR3, from cysteine to phenylalanine inclusive. This entry keeps only the CDR3 DNA: 48 bases, framed from base 1. V is pared back by 0 bases and J by 7 bases, with 16 bases lying between the germline termini. The V and J segments used are TRBV4-1 and TRBJ2-1; too little of a D gene remains to name it. Sequencing used peripheral blood. The receptor comes from a human donor in a cohort sampled during active COVID-19. The base sequence is TGCGCCAGCAGCCAAGATTTGGCCCTTGCCATGAATGAGCAGTTCTTC. This sequence encodes CASSQDLALAMNEQFF.